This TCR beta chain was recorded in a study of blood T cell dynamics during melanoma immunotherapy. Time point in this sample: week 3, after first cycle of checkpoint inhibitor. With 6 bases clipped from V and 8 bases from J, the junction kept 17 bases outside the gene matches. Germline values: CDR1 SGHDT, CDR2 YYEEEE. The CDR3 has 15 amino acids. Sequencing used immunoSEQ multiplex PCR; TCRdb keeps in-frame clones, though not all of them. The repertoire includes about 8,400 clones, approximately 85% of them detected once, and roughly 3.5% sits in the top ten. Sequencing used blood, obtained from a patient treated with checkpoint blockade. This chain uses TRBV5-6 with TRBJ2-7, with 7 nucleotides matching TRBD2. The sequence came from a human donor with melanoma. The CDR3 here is CASILGRGRAGKQYF. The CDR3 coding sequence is TGTGCCAGCATCCTTGGAAGAGGGAGGGCCGGAAAGCAGTACTTC. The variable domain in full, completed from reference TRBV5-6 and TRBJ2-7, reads DAGVTQSPTHLIKTRGQQVTLRCSPKSGHDTVSWYQQALGQGPQFIFQYYEEEERQRGNFPDRFSGHQFPNYSSELNVNALLLGDSALYLCASILGRGRAGKQYFGPGTRLTVT.